One sample yielded the 16 T cell receptor beta chains listed below, sequenced in a study of OX40 agonist ivuxolimab in advanced cancers. Measured with immunoSEQ multiplex PCR; TCRdb has only the in-frame clones, and not every one. The profile shows around 65,000 clones, roughly 90% of them singletons. Sequenced material: CD4+ or CD8+ T cells sorted from blood, taken in a trial of the OX40 agonist ivuxolimab. The receptors were sampled from an adult with an advanced solid tumor such as melanoma, head and neck, liver or kidney cancer.

This clone was detected once. The identical CDR3 is also encoded by other nucleotide sequences in the sample. This chain links TRBV12-5 with TRBJ2-7, with D perhaps given as TRBD1 or TRBD2 (5 bases each). V was clipped by 3 bases and J by 5 bases, with 14 bases between them. The CDR3 is 14 amino acids. In germline, CDR1 is LGHNT, CDR2 FRNRAP. The CDR3 DNA follows: TGTGCTAGTGGTTTCCGGGGCATGGGAAACGAGCAGTACTTC. This sequence encodes CASGFRGMGNEQYF.

This rearrangement joins TRBV6-6 to TRBJ2-6; D might be TRBD1 (6 bases). The V end was cut by 5 bases, the J end by 3 bases, with 14 bases between. The CDR3 runs 16 residues. Germline V CDR1 and CDR2: MNHNY, SVGAGI (reference sequence). The CDR3 sequence: CASSPQQGFGANVLTF. CDR3 DNA sequence: TGTGCCAGCAGTCCTCAGCAGGGGTTTGGGGCCAACGTCCTGACTTTC.

This clone has more than one count but fewer than ten. This chain uses TRBV30 with TRBJ1-1; a possible D gene is TRBD1 (6 bases). Germline loops: CDR1 GTSNPN, CDR2 SVGIG (reference sequence). V dropped 2 bases and J dropped 7 bases, with 14 bases sitting between them. The CDR3 is 13 residues long. The CDR3 nucleotides read TGTGCCTGGAGTATCGGACAGTATGGTGAAGCTTTCTTT. Translated, it gives CAWSIGQYGEAFF. The full variable domain, rest sourced from reference TRBV30 and TRBJ1-1, is SQTIHQWPATLVQPVGSPLSLECTVEGTSNPNLYWYRQAAGRGLQLLFYSVGIGQISSEVPQNLSASRPQDRQFILSSKKLLLSDSGFYLCAWSIGQYGEAFFGQGTRLTVV.

This clone came up once. The CDR3 DNA reads TGCGCCAGCAGCCCTCGGGCGGGGGTGGTCTACGAGCAGTACTTC. Translated, it gives CASSPRAGVVYEQYF. The rearrangement uses TRBV4-1 and TRBJ2-7; 7 bases align to TRBD2. This CDR3 contains 15 residues. Germline values: CDR1 MGHRA, CDR2 YSYEKL. The V segment lost 4 bases and the J segment 3 bases; nucleotides outside the gene matches: 9.

The chain links TRBV7-2 to TRBJ2-1; 15 bases match TRBD2. This CDR3 contains 16 residues. Looked up from germline, CDR1 is SGHTA and CDR2 is FQGNSA. V was clipped by 5 bases and J by 9 bases; unmatched bases: 8. This CDR3 is CASSPGTSGRTGEQFF. CDR3 nucleotide sequence: TGTGCCAGCAGCCCAGGGACTAGCGGGAGGACAGGTGAGCAGTTCTTC.

The V and J genes are TRBV7-9 and TRBJ1-2; D uncertain. Trimming took 1 base from V and 3 from J, leaving 3 bases between them. The CDR3 length is 12 residues. Germline V lookup: CDR1 SEHNR, CDR2 FQNEAQ (reference sequence). DNA for the CDR3: TGTGCCAGCAGCTTAGGAGACTATGGCTACACCTTC. Translation: CASSLGDYGYTF. The variable domain in full, completed from reference TRBV7-9 and TRBJ1-2, reads DTGVSQNPRHKITKRGQNVTFRCDPISEHNRLYWYRQTLGQGPEFLTYFQNEAQLEKSRLLSDRFSAERPKGSFSTLEIQRTEQGDSAMYLCASSLGDYGYTFGSGTRLTVV.

The rearrangement links TRBV14 to TRBJ1-2, with a tentative D call TRBD1 (5 bases). This CDR3 region has 14 residues. Per germline, CDR1 SGHDN and CDR2 FVKESK. Trimming shortened V by 3 bases and J by 7 bases, and 15 bases separated the two germline ends. The CDR3 DNA follows: TGTGCCAGCAGCCAGGTGGGGCATATCTCTGGCTACACCTTC. Its protein product is CASSQVGHISGYTF.

The chain joins TRBV19 to TRBJ2-1; TRBD2 aligns across 9 bases. V shed 6 bases, J shed 7 bases, and the junction held 7 bases outside the gene matches. This CDR3 is 14 amino acids long. CDR1 and CDR2 (germline): LNHDA, SQIVND (reference sequence). The CDR3 region has the DNA TGTGCCAGTAGGGTAGCGGGAGTAAGGAATGAGCAGTTCTTC. It specifies CASRVAGVRNEQFF.

The V and J genes are TRBV7-3 and TRBJ1-2; TRBD1 matches 9 bases. CDR3 length: 15 amino acids. Trimming removed 5 bases from V and 5 bases from J; junction bases left unmatched: 9. Germline V CDR1 and CDR2: SGHTA, FQGTGA. This CDR3 reads CASSPLGDRAYGYTF. CDR3 nucleotide sequence: TGTGCCAGCAGCCCCCTCGGGGACAGGGCATATGGCTACACCTTC.

The genes are TRBV6-5 and TRBJ1-2; TRBD1 is a possible D gene (6 bases). CDR3 length equals 13 residues. Germline assignment: CDR1 MNHEY and CDR2 SVGAGI. Trimming removed 5 bases at V and 6 bases at J, with 13 bases between. This CDR3 reads CASSPQGTNGYTF. The CDR3 DNA follows: TGTGCCAGCAGTCCACAGGGTACGAATGGCTACACCTTC.

The V gene is TRBV12-5, the J gene TRBJ2-3, with TRBD1 identical over 11 bases. CDR1 is LGHNT and CDR2 is FRNRAP in the germline V gene. This CDR3 region has 16 residues. The trim removed 1 base at V and 3 bases at J, leaving 3 bases unmatched. The CDR3, as DNA: TGTGCTAGTGGTTTGGGGACAGGGGGCAGGACAGATACGCAGTATTTT. It is translated as CASGLGTGGRTDTQYF.

The rearrangement uses TRBV14 and TRBJ2-7; TRBD1 agrees at 11 bases. Germline trimming cut 6 bases from V and 4 bases from J; bases unmatched to any gene: 8. The CDR3 spans 15 residues. Germline CDR1 reads SGHDN; CDR2 reads FVKESK. This CDR3 reads CASSSWDRGKYEQYF. Here the CDR3 DNA reads TGTGCCAGCAGTTCATGGGACAGGGGGAAGTACGAGCAGTACTTC.

The count of this clone is one. J is TRBJ1-2 and V is TRBV18, with 7 bases aligning to TRBD1. The J segment lost 4 bases and the V segment lost 3 bases, leaving 11 bases of the junction unmatched. Germline assignment: CDR1 KGHSH and CDR2 LQKENI. This CDR3 has 16 amino acids. The DNA of the CDR3 is TGTGCCAGCTCACCCGAGTCGGGACAGAACTTCTATGGCTACACCTTC. The encoded protein is CASSPESGQNFYGYTF.

This chain uses TRBV5-5 with TRBJ2-2; no reliable D call. There are 17 residues in the CDR3. From germline, CDR1 is SGHKS and CDR2 YYEKEE (reference sequence). With 4 bases removed from V and 0 bases from J, the gap between germline ends came to 16 bases. The CDR3 protein is CASSPGRVGPNTGELFF. The CDR3, as DNA: TGTGCCAGCAGCCCGGGTAGGGTCGGCCCGAACACCGGGGAGCTGTTTTTT.

This clone showed up just once. This rearrangement joins TRBV30 to TRBJ2-1; 9 nucleotides agree with TRBD2. In germline, CDR1 is GTSNPN, CDR2 SVGIG (reference sequence). The CDR3 extends over 14 amino acids. J gave up 6 bases and V 0 bases, and 3 bases lay outside the gene matches. The CDR3 is CAWSVIAGVNEQFF. CDR3 sequence (DNA): TGTGCCTGGAGTGTTATAGCGGGAGTCAATGAGCAGTTCTTC. Variable domain in full (rest from reference TRBV30 and TRBJ2-1): SQTIHQWPATLVQPVGSPLSLECTVEGTSNPNLYWYRQAAGRGLQLLFYSVGIGQISSEVPQNLSASRPQDRQFILSSKKLLLSDSGFYLCAWSVIAGVNEQFFGPGTRLTVL.

The chain recombines TRBV5-1 with TRBJ2-5; 11 bases align to TRBD1. The CDR3 spans 15 residues. CDR1 is SGHRS and CDR2 is YFSETQ in the germline V gene. V dropped 3 bases and J dropped 5; count of bases not matched to a gene: 6. Here the CDR3 DNA reads TGCGCCAGCAGCTGGGGGACAGGGGGTACGGAGACCCAGTACTTC. Its protein product is CASSWGTGGTETQYF.